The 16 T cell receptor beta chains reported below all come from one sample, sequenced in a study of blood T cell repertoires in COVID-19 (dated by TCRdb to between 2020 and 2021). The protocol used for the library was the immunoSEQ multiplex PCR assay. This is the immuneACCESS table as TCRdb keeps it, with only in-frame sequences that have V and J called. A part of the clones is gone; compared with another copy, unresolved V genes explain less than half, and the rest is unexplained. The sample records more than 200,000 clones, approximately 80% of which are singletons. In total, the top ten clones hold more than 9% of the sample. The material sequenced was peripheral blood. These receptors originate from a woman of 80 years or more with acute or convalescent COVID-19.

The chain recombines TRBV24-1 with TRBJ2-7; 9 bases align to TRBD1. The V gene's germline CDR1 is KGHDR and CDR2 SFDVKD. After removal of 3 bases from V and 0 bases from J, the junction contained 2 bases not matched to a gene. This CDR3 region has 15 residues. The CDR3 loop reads CATSDPTGGSYEQYF. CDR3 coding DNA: TGTGCCACCAGTGATCCGACAGGGGGCTCCTACGAGCAGTACTTC.

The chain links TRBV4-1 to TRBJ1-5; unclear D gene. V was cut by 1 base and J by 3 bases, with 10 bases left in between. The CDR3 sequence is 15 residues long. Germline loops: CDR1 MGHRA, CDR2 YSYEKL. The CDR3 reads CASSQGEVANQPQHF. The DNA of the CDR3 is TGCGCCAGCAGCCAAGGTGAGGTGGCCAATCAGCCCCAGCATTTT.

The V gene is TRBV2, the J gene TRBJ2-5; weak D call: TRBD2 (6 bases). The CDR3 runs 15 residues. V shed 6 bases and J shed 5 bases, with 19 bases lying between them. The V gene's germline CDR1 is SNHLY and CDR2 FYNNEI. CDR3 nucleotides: TGTGCCAGCAGCCAAGAGACTAGGAGCGGGGAGACCCAGTACTTC. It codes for CASSQETRSGETQYF.

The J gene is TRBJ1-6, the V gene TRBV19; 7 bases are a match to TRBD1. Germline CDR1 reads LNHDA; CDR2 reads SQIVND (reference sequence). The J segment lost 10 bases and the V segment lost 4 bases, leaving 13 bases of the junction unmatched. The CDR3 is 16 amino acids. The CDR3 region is CASSTQLTGFSSPLHF. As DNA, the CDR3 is TGTGCCAGTAGTACCCAATTGACAGGGTTTAGCTCACCCCTCCACTTT.

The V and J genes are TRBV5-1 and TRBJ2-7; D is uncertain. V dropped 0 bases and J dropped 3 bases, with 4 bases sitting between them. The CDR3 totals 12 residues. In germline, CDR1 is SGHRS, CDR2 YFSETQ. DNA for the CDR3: TGCGCCAGCAGCTTGGTCGGCTACGAGCAGTACTTC. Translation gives CASSLVGYEQYF.

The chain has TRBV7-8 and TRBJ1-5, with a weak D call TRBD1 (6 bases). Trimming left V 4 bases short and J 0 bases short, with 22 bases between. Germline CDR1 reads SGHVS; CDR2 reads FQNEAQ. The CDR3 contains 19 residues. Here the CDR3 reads CASSSSGVLKVYSNQPQHF. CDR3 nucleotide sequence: TGTGCCAGCAGCTCATCAGGGGTTCTCAAGGTCTATAGCAATCAGCCCCAGCATTTT.

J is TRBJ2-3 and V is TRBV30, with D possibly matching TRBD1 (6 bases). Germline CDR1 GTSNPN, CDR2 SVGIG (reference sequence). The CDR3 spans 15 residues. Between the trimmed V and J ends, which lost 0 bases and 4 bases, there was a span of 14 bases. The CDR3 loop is CAWSVRGLSPDTQYF. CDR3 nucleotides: TGTGCCTGGAGTGTCAGGGGCTTGAGCCCAGATACGCAGTATTTT.

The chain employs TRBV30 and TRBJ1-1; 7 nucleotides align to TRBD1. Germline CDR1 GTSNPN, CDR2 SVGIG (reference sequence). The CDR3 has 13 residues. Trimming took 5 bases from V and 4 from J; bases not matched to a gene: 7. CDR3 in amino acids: CAWSQGFGTEAFF. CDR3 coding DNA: TGTGCCTGGTCACAGGGGTTTGGCACTGAAGCTTTCTTT. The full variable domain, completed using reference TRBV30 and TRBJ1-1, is SQTIHQWPATLVQPVGSPLSLECTVEGTSNPNLYWYRQAAGRGLQLLFYSVGIGQISSEVPQNLSASRPQDRQFILSSKKLLLSDSGFYLCAWSQGFGTEAFFGQGTRLTVV.

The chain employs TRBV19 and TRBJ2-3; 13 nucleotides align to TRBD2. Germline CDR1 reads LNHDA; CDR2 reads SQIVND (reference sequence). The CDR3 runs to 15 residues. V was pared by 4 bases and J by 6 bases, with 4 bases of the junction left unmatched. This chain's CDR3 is CASSTGTSGVDTQYF. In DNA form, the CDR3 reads TGTGCCAGTAGTACCGGGACTAGCGGGGTGGATACGCAGTATTTT.

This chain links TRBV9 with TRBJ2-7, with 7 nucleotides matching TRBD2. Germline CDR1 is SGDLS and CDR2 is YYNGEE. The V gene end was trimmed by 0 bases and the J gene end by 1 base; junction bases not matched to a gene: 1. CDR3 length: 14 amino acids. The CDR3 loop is CASSVDGRSYEQYF. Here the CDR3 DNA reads TGTGCCAGCAGCGTAGACGGGAGGTCCTACGAGCAGTACTTC.

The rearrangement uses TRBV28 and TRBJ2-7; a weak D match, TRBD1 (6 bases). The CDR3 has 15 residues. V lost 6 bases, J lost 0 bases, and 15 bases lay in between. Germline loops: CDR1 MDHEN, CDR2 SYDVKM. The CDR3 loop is CASSPGDNPSYEQYF. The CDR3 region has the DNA TGTGCCAGCAGCCCCGGGGACAACCCCTCCTACGAGCAGTACTTC.

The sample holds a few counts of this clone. The CDR3 loop is CASSQQGMNTEAFF. In DNA, the CDR3 is TGCGCCAGCAGCCAGCAGGGTATGAACACTGAAGCTTTCTTT. The chain employs TRBV4-3 and TRBJ1-1; a possible D gene is TRBD1 (5 bases). V was clipped by 3 bases and J by 0 bases, with 8 bases between them. CDR3 length equals 14 residues. Germline CDR1 and CDR2: LGHNA and YSLEER.

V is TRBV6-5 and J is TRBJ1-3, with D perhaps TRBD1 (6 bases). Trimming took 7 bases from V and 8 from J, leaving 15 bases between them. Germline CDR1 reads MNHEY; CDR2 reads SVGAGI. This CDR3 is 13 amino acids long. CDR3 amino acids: CASISPGVDTIYF. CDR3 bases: TGTGCCAGCATCAGCCCAGGGGTGGACACCATATATTTT.

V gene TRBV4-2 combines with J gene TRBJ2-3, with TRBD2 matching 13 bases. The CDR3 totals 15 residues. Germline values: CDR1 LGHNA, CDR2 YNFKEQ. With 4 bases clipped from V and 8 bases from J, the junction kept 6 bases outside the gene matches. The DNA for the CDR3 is TGTGCCAGCAGCCCCGGACTAGCGGGGGTGAGTACGCAGTATTTT. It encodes CASSPGLAGVSTQYF.

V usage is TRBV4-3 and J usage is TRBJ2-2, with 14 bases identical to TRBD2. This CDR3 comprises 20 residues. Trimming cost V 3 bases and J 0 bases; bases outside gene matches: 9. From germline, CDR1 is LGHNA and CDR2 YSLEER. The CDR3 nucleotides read TGCGCCAGCAGCCAGACTAGCGGGGGGGATTTTTTCGCGAACACCGGGGAGCTGTTTTTT. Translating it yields CASSQTSGGDFFANTGELFF.

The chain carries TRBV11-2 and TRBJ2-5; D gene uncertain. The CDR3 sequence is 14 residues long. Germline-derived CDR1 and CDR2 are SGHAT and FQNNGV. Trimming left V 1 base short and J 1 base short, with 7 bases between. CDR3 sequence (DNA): TGTGCCAGCAGCTTAGTAACTCCCCAAGAGACCCAGTACTTC. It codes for CASSLVTPQETQYF.